This paragraph reports one TCR beta chain. The antigen it binds to is not known. Base qualities are not provided; no much larger clone lies one nucleotide away. The source of the sample is a study of PD-1 blockade in classical Hodgkin lymphoma (dated by TCRdb to about 2020). Looking at the study overall: Nivolumab dosing was 3 mg/kg intravenously every 2 weeks, continuing until either disease progression or unacceptable toxicity. The study used TCR beta sequencing and CyTOF to define a peripheral blood immune signature of response to PD-1 blockade in classical Hodgkin lymphoma. Overall study outcomes, separate from this receptor: Baseline TCR diversity was reported as lower in newly diagnosed patients than in healthy donors, and lower still in relapsed/refractory patients. Baseline diversity similar to that of newly diagnosed patients was observed in trial patients achieving complete response, whereas significantly lower diversity was observed in partial responders and progressors. Lower diversity was observed in patients in whom nivolumab was started less than 1 year after ASCT, and these patients were excluded from later analyses so that confounding by immune reconstitution would be avoided. The study was restricted to a single clinical trial cohort, and the causes of repertoire differences, possibly disease activity or prior therapy, were left undefined. By C4D1, a significant rise was seen in CD4+ TCR diversity but not in CD8+ TCR diversity (p=0.0027 vs p=0.16), and the rise was most apparent among complete responders (p=0.02).

Per the publication, the time point label means: cycle 1 day 1 (C1D1), immediately before nivolumab initiation. Every trial patient had relapsed following autologous stem cell transplantation, and prior brentuximab vedotin exposure was what differed among cohorts A, B and C. The trial cohort included 55 to 65 patients with relapsed/refractory classical Hodgkin lymphoma, and each patient had a best overall response of complete response, partial response or progressive disease. In the multi-cohort phase II CheckMate 205 trial, trial patients received single-agent nivolumab. An independent review committee assessed best overall response by applying the 2007 International Working Group response criteria. PBMCs from the trial were collected at three points: immediately before nivolumab initiation (C1D1), and during therapy at cycle 2 day 1 and cycle 4 day 1. After peripheral blood was drawn into 8 mL Vacutainer Cell Preparation Tubes, PBMCs were isolated by centrifugation and then cryopreserved.

The Qiagen DNeasy kit was used to extract genomic DNA both from unsorted PBMCs and from the negatively selected CD4+ and CD8+ fractions. TCR beta CDR3 regions were subjected to amplification by immunoSEQ multiplex PCR with primers that anneal to V and J segments. Amplification bias was minimized using a synthetic immune receptor repertoire, and residual bias was removed computationally after sequencing. The paper's data handling went like this. Custom Python scripts were used to quantify repertoire diversity as the Shannon entropy index. The unsorted, CD4+ and CD8+ repertoires were each analyzed separately, with the exception of combined analyses, where CD4+ and CD8+ sequences were merged in silico. A clone counted as expanded when the clone's frequency after treatment rose at least 2-fold relative to C1D1, and clones undetected at baseline were given a pseudocount of 0.5. Clones with 0 or 1 copy at C1D1 were defined as singleton clones, while clones with 2 or more copies were defined as non-singleton clones. Clones expanded in unsorted samples were annotated as CD4+, CD8+ or unknown by matching protein sequences in sorted samples from the same patient. Wilcoxon tests were applied to paired samples to test diversity changes from C1D1 to C4D1. The immuneACCESS repertoire file appears here via TCRdb, limited to in-frame rearrangements. These files lack a portion of the clones; in checked studies, under half of the deficit traces to unresolved V genes, and the cause of the others is not known. The V and J calls and clone size are taken from that table; D and trimming were inferred from the DNA. For this sample the table gives more than 30,000 clones, of which 80% to 90% were detected only once. 32% of the sample comes from the top ten.

CDR1 and CDR2, looked up from the germline V gene (reference sequence), are GTSNPN and SVGIG. Trimming removed 0 bases from V and 4 bases from J, leaving 21 bases between the germline ends. The CDR3, from cysteine to phenylalanine, totals 17 residues. CDR3 DNA is the only sequence kept; it has 51 bases, read in frame from the first base. The chain was built from TRBV30 and TRBJ1-2; the D gene lacks a confident call. This sequence was found in a human donor with classical Hodgkin lymphoma. Sequenced here: peripheral blood mononuclear cells (PBMCs), sampled at baseline. The nucleotide sequence is TGTGCCTGGAGTGTACTGCGGCAGAGTCATCTACGCTATGGCTACACCTTC. This is translated as CAWSVLRQSHLRYGYTF.